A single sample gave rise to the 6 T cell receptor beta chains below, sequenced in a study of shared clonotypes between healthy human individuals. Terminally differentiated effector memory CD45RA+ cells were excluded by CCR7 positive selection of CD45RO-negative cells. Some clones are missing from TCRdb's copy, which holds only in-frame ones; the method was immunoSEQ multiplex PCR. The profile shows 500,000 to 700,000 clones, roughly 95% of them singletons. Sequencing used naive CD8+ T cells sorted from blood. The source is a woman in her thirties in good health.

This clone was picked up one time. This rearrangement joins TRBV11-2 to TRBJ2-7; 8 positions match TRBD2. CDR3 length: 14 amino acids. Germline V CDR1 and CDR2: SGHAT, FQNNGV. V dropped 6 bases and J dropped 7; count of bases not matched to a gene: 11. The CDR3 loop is CASRPPWAGGEQYF. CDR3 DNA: TGTGCCAGCAGGCCGCCGTGGGCGGGAGGAGAGCAGTACTTC. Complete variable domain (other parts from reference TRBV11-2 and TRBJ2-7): EAGVAQSPRYKIIEKRQSVAFWCNPISGHATLYWYQQILGQGPKLLIQFQNNGVVDDSQLPKDRFSAERLKGVDSTLKIQPAKLEDSAVYLCASRPPWAGGEQYFGPGTRLTVT.

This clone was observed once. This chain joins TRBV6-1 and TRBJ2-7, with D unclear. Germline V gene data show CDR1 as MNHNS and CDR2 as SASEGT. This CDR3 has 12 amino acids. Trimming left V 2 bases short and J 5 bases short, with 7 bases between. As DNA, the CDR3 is TGTGCCAGCAGTGAACTAAGCCACGAGCAGTACTTC. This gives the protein CASSELSHEQYF.

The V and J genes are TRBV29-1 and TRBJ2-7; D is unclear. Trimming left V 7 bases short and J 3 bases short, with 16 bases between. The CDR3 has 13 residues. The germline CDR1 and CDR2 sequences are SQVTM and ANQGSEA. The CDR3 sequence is CSENGVISYEQYF. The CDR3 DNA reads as TGCAGCGAGAATGGGGTGATTAGCTACGAGCAGTACTTC.

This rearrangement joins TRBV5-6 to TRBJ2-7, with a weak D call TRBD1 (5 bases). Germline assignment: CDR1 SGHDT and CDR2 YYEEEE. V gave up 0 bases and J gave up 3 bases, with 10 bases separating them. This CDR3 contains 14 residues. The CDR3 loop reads CASSLGQWGYEQYF. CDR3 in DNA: TGTGCCAGCAGCTTGGGACAGTGGGGCTACGAGCAGTACTTC.

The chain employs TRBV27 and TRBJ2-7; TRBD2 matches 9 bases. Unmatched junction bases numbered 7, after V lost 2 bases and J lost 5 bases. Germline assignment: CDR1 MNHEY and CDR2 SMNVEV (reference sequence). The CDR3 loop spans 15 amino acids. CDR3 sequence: CASSLILAGMNEQYF. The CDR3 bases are TGTGCCAGCAGTTTAATACTAGCGGGCATGAACGAGCAGTACTTC.

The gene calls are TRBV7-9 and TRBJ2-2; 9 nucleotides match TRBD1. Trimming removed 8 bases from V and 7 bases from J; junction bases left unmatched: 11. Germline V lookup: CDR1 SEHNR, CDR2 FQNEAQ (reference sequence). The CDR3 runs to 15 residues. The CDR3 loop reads CASQATGGGFGELFF. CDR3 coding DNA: TGTGCCAGCCAGGCAACAGGGGGCGGATTCGGGGAGCTGTTTTTT.